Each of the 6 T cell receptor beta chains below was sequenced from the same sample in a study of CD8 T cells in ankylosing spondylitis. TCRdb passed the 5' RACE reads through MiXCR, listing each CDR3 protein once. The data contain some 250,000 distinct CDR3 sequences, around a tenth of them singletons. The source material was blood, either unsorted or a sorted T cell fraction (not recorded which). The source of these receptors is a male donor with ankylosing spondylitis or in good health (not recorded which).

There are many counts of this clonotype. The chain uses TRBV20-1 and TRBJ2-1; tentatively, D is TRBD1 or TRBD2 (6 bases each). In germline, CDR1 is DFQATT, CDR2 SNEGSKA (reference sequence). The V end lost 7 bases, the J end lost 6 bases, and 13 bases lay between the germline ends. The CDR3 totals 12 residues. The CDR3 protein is CSGSGAGNEQFF. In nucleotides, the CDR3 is TGCAGTGGGTCGGGGGCTGGCAATGAGCAGTTCTTC.

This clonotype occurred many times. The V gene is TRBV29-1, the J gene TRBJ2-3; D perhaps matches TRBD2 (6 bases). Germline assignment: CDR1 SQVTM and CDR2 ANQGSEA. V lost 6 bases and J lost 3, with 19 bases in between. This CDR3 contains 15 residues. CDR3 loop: CSVTRGGGSTDTQYF. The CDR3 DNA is TGCAGCGTGACCCGGGGAGGTGGATCGACAGATACGCAGTATTTT.

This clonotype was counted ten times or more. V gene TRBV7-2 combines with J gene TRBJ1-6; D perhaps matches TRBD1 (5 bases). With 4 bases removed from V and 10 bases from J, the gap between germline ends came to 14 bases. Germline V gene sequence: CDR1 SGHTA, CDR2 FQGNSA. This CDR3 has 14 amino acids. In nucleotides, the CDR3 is TGTGCCAGCAGCTCGGTGGGAGGGGAATCACCCCTCCACTTT. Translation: CASSSVGGESPLHF.

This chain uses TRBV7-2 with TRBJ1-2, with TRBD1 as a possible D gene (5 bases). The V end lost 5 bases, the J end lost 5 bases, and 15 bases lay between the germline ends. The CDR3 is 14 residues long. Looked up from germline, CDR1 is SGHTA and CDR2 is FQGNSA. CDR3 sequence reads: CASSALWGGYGYTF. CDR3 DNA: TGTGCCAGCAGCGCCCTGTGGGGGGGGTATGGCTACACCTTC.

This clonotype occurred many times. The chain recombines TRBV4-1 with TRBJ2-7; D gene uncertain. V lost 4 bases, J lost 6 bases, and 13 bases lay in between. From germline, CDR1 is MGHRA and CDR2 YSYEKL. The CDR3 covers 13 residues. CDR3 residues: CASSPANSAEQYF. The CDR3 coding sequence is TGCGCCAGCAGCCCCGCTAACTCAGCCGAGCAGTACTTC.

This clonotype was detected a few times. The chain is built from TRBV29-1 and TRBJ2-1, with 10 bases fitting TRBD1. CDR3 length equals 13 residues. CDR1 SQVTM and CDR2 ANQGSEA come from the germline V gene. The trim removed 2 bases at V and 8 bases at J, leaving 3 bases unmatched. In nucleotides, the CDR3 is TGCAGCGTTGAAATGACAGGGGGCTATGAGCAGTTCTTC. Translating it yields CSVEMTGGYEQFF.